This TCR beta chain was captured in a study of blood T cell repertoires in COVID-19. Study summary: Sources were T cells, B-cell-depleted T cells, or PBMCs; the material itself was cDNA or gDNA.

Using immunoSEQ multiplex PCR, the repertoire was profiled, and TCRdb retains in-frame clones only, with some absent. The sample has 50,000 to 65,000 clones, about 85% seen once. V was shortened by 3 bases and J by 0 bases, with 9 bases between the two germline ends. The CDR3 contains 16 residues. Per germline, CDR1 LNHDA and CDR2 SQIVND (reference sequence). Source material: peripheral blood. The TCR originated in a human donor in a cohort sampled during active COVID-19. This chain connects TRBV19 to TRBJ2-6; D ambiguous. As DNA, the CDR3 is TGTGCCAGTAGTATGTTCGGTAACTCTGGGGCCAACGTCCTGACTTTC. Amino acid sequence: CASSMFGNSGANVLTF.